This TCR beta chain came from a study of cytomegalovirus exposure and HLA in healthy donors. The V and J ends lost 6 bases and 0 bases respectively, with 14 bases between them. The CDR3 length is 15 residues. Per the germline V gene, CDR1 is MRHNA and CDR2 is SNTAGT. As concerns this clone: The target antigen is unknown.

Here immunoSEQ multiplex PCR was the method, and the copy in TCRdb shows in-frame clones only, minus some. The sample includes under 200,000 clones, roughly 86% of them seen just once. The 120-subject validation cohort, separate from the roughly 700-subject first cohort, included the donors. Whole-study results and caveats: Rarity held for most TCR sequences, but there were some public TCRs that occurred in many donors. The tendency of first-cohort TCR clusters to co-occur in the 90 to 150 validation repertoires emerged from a later analysis. The investigators catalogued some 160 TCR beta chains as cytomegalovirus-associated.

Sequenced input: PBMCs. The sequence came from a man between 18 and 35 years old in good health and CMV-seropositive. J is TRBJ1-1 and V is TRBV6-4; a possible D gene is TRBD1 (6 bases). The CDR3 DNA sequence: TGTGCCAGCAGAGCGGACAGCTTTCTGAACACTGAAGCTTTCTTT. Translated: CASRADSFLNTEAFF.